The sequence of this TCR beta chain was determined in a study of OX40 agonist ivuxolimab in advanced cancers. Study in general: At 0.01 to 10 mg/kg, ivuxolimab was administered intravenously to patients every 2 weeks.

Between the trimmed V and J ends, which lost 3 bases and 9 bases, there was a span of 6 bases. The germline V gene encodes CDR1 MNHNS and CDR2 SASEGT. The CDR3 runs 12 residues. Some clones are missing from TCRdb's copy, which holds only in-frame ones; the method was immunoSEQ multiplex PCR. The sample lists about 83,000 clones, about 88% occurring once. This TCR was recovered from an adult with an advanced solid tumor such as melanoma, head and neck, liver or kidney cancer. The V call is TRBV6-1, the J call TRBJ1-6; no reliable D call. The specimen was CD4+ or CD8+ T cells sorted from blood, collected in a trial of the OX40 agonist ivuxolimab. CDR3 amino acids: CASSDSSSPLHF. Here the CDR3 DNA reads TGTGCCAGCAGTGACAGTTCTTCACCCCTCCACTTT.